Reported below is one T cell receptor (beta chain). This entry comes from a study of blood T cell repertoires in COVID-19. Assay used: immunoSEQ multiplex PCR; TCRdb lists only in-frame clones, some missing. This table holds over 120,000 clones, 75% to 90% found once. Germline V gene data show CDR1 as MDHEN and CDR2 as SYDVKM. With 7 bases removed from V and 3 bases from J, the gap between germline ends came to 19 bases. The CDR3 has 15 amino acids. The sequence was collected from a man aged 55 to 70 who had recovered from COVID-19. The chain combines TRBV28 with TRBJ2-7, with TRBD2 as a possible D gene (6 bases). The sample taken for sequencing was PBMCs or T cells enriched from blood (not recorded which). The CDR3 loop is CASTPAGGLRYEQYF. The CDR3 DNA reads TGTGCCAGCACCCCCGCCGGGGGTTTACGCTACGAGCAGTACTTC.